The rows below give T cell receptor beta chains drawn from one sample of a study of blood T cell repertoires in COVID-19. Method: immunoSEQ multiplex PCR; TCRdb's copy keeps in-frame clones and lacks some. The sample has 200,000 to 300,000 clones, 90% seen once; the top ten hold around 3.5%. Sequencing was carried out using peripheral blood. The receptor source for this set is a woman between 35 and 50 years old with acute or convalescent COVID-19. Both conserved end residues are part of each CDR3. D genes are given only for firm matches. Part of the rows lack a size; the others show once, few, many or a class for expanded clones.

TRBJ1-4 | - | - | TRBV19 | TGTGCCAGTATCAGTTCGGTTCGGGATGAAAAACTGTTTTTT | CASISSVRDEKLFF
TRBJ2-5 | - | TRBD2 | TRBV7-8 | TGTGCCAGCAGCTTATCGCGCGGGGGGGCGGGGACCCAGTACTTC | CASSLSRGGAGTQYF
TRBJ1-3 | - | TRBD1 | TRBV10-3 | TGTGCCATCCGAAGGGGACAGGGGGTACCCCCCTCTGGAAACACCATATATTTT | CAIRRGQGVPPSGNTIYF
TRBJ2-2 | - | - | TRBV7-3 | TGTGCCAGCAGCTTAAGAGGTAGCGGCCCGAACACCGGGGAGCTGTTTTTT | CASSLRGSGPNTGELFF
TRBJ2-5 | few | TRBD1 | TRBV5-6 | TGTGCCAGCAGCTTGGCCCGACAGGGGAAGGAGACCCAGTACTTC | CASSLARQGKETQYF
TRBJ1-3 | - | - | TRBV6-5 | TGTGCCAGCAGAGCGCAGGGTCGAAACACCATATATTTT | CASRAQGRNTIYF
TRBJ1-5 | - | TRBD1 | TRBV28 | TGTGCCAGCAGTTTTGGGACAGCTTACAATCAGCCCCAGCATTTT | CASSFGTAYNQPQHF
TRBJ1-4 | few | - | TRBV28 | TGTGCCAGCAGTTTGATCTCAAACGGGAGGGAAAAACTGTTTTTT | CASSLISNGREKLFF
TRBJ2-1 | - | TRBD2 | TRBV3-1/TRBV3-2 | TGTGCCCCCAGCGACGTTCCGGGGGGGAGGGGTAATGAGCAGTTCTTC | CAPSDVPGGRGNEQFF
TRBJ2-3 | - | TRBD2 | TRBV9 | TGTGCCAGCAGTCCGGGACTAGGCTTGGATACGCAGTATTTT | CASSPGLGLDTQYF
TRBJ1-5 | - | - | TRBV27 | TGTGCCAGCAGTTTAAGCCTCAATCAGCCCCAGCATTTT | CASSLSLNQPQHF
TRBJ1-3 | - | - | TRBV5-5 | TGTGCCAGCAGCTTGGGTACAGGAAACACCATATATTTT | CASSLGTGNTIYF
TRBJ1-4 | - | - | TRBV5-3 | TGTGCCAGAAGACCCGGGGGGGCAACTAATGAAAAACTGTTTTTT | CARRPGGATNEKLFF
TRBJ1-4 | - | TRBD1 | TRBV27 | TGTGCCAGCAGTGCGTTCTGGGGCAGGGGGATGACTAATGAAAAACTGTTTTTT | CASSAFWGRGMTNEKLFF
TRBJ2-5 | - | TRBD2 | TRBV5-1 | TGCGCCAGCAGCCTAGCCGGGACTAGCGGGGGAGAGACCCAGTACTTC | CASSLAGTSGGETQYF
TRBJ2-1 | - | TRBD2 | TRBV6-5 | TGTGCCAGCAGTTTGACGGGGGGTCCCGATGAATGGCAGTTCTTC | CASSLTGGPDEWQFF
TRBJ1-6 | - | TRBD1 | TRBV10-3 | TGTGCCATCAGTGCCCAGGGACAGGGAAATAATTCACCCCTCCACTTT | CAISAQGQGNNSPLHF
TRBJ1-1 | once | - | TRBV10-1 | TGCGCCAGCAGTGCCGTGGGTGGCGGCACTGAAGCTTTCTTT | CASSAVGGGTEAFF
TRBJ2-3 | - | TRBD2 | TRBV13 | TGTGCCAGCAGCTTATTAACTAGCGGTAGCACAGATACGCAGTATTTT | CASSLLTSGSTDTQYF
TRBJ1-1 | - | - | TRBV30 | TGTGCCTGGAGCTACCGACAGGAAGCTTTCTTT | CAWSYRQEAFF
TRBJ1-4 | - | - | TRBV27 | TGTGCCAGCAGAGCCTTAACAGGAGTACTGAGTAATGAAAAACTGTTTTTT | CASRALTGVLSNEKLFF
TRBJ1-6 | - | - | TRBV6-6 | TGTGCCAGCAGCCAAGCTCGGGGTAATTCACCCCTCCACTTT | CASSQARGNSPLHF
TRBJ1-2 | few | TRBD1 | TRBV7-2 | TGTGCCAGCAGCCTGGTATGGACAGGGGAGGAAGGCTACACCTTC | CASSLVWTGEEGYTF
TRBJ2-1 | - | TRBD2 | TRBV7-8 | TGTGCCAGCAGCTTATTGATAGCGGGGGGCGACTCTGAGCAGTTCTTC | CASSLLIAGGDSEQFF
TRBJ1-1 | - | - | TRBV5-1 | TGCGCCAGCAGCCGGTGGGGGGAAGGTGACACTGAAGCTTTCTTT | CASSRWGEGDTEAFF
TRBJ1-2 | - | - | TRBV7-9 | TGTGCCAGCAGCTTAGCGTGGGGACAATATGGGGTTCGCTACACCTTC | CASSLAWGQYGVRYTF
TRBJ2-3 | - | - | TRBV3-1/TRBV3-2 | TGTGCCAGCAGCCAAGAGTCCCCGGGAGTTAGCACAGATACGCAGTATTTT | CASSQESPGVSTDTQYF
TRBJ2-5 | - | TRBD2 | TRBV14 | TGTGCCAGCAGCCTCATGTGGATCGGGGGGGACAAAGAGACCCAGTACTTC | CASSLMWIGGDKETQYF
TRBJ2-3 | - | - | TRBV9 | TGTGCCAGCAGCGTAGTTGGGGGGAGCTCCAAATACACAGATACGCAGTATTTT | CASSVVGGSSKYTDTQYF
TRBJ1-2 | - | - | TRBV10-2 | TGCGCCAGCACGCATCAGAGGGATCGCGCGGATGGCTACACCTTC | CASTHQRDRADGYTF
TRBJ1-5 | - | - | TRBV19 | TGTGCCAGTAGTTGGGACTGGAGTGGCAATCAGCCCCAGCATTTT | CASSWDWSGNQPQHF
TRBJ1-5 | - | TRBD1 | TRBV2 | TGTGCCAGCAGTGAAAGCGCAGGGGGCTGGCTTAGCAATCAGCCCCAGCATTTT | CASSESAGGWLSNQPQHF
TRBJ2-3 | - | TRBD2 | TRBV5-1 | TGCGCCAGCAGCTCGGGGGGAGATACGCAGTATTTT | CASSSGGDTQYF
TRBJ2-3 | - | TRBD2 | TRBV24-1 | TGTGCCACCAGTGATACGGGGGGGGCCACAGATACGCAGTATTTT | CATSDTGGATDTQYF
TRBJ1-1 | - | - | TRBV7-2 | TGTGCCAGCAGCTTAGGGGGAGTAGGCACTGAAGCTTTCTTT | CASSLGGVGTEAFF
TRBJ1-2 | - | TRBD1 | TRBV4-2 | TGTGCCAGCAGCCTCCAAGGGGACAGGGCAGACTATGGCTACACCTTC | CASSLQGDRADYGYTF
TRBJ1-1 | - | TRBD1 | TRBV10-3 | TGTGCCATCAGTGAAGGGACAGGCCCCCGGGAAGCTTTCTTT | CAISEGTGPREAFF
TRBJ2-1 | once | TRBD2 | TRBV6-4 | TGTGCCAGCAGTGAGGACGGGGGGGCCAACAATGAGCAGTTCTTC | CASSEDGGANNEQFF
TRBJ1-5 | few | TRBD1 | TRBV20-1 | TGCAGTGCTAGTAAGCCACGCTACTTAGACAGGGGCCCCCGGCCTTTCTTGAGTCAGCCCCAGCATTTT | CSASKPRYLDRGPRPFLSQPQHF
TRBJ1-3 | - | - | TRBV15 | TGTGCCACCAGCAGGGAGGGCAGTGGAAACACCATATATTTT | CATSREGSGNTIYF